One sample yielded the 14 T cell receptor beta chains listed below, sequenced in a study of identical twins. TCRdb reprocessed the 5' RACE reads via MiXCR and lists one record per CDR3 protein. This sample carries 500,000 or so distinct CDR3 sequences, 14% of them seen once, and the ten largest clones take 0.8% to 1%. This sample was shared with a second study, whose subject was yellow fever vaccine responses in identical twins.

Sequenced input: CD4+ T cells sorted from blood. The receptor source for this set is a woman aged 18-35 years in good health.

The chain is built from TRBV6-5 and TRBJ1-6, with 9 positions matching TRBD1. This CDR3 is 15 amino acids long. V was clipped by 2 bases and J by 7 bases; unmatched bases: 3. In germline, CDR1 is MNHEY, CDR2 SVGAGI. CDR3 coding DNA: TGTGCCAGCAGTTACAGTGGACAGGGGAATTCACCCCTCCACTTT. Translated: CASSYSGQGNSPLHF.

The chain combines TRBV12-3 or TRBV12-4 with TRBJ1-1, with no clear D. V lost 3 bases and J lost 1, with 15 bases in between. The CDR3 covers 16 residues. The chain's CDR3 is CASSLLGPLRNTEAFF. Written as DNA, the CDR3 is TGTGCCAGCAGTTTGCTAGGGCCATTAAGGAACACTGAAGCTTTCTTT.

This clonotype was seen more than once but under ten times. The V call is TRBV5-4, the J call TRBJ2-5; 7 nucleotides line up with TRBD2. Germline trimming cut 0 bases from V and 1 base from J; bases unmatched to any gene: 9. This CDR3 region has 17 residues. Germline lookup yields CDR1 SGHNT and CDR2 YYREEE (reference sequence). The chain's CDR3 is CASSLASIRGGQETQYF. Here the CDR3 DNA reads TGTGCCAGCAGCTTGGCCAGTATCCGCGGGGGCCAAGAGACCCAGTACTTC. Using reference TRBV5-4 and TRBJ2-5 for the parts outside the CDR3, the full variable domain is ETGVTQSPTHLIKTRGQQVTLRCSSQSGHNTVSWYQQALGQGPQFIFQYYREEENGRGNFPPRFSGLQFPNYSSELNVNALELDDSALYLCASSLASIRGGQETQYFGPGTRLLVL.

CDR3 sequence: CSARIGQNFDTQYF. CDR3 coding DNA: TGCAGTGCTAGGATCGGCCAGAATTTCGATACGCAGTATTTT. The chain employs TRBV20-1 and TRBJ2-3; no reliable D call. The V and J ends lost 3 bases and 6 bases respectively, with 16 bases between them. There are 14 residues in the CDR3. Germline-derived CDR1 and CDR2 are DFQATT and SNEGSKA (reference sequence).

This clonotype was picked up a small number of times. This sequence joins TRBV11-2 and TRBJ2-7; maybe TRBD2 (6 bases). CDR3 length equals 16 residues. The V end was cut by 6 bases, the J end by 0 bases, with 18 bases between. Germline CDR1 SGHAT, CDR2 FQNNGV. CDR3: CASSLRAGRSSYEQYF. As DNA, the CDR3 is TGTGCCAGCAGTCTTAGAGCAGGGAGGAGCTCCTACGAGCAGTACTTC.

This chain connects TRBV28 to TRBJ2-1, with 9 nucleotides matching TRBD1. The V and J ends lost 4 bases and 7 bases, in that order; junction bases with no gene match: 5. The CDR3 consists of 14 residues. Germline lookup yields CDR1 MDHEN and CDR2 SYDVKM. The CDR3 DNA reads as TGTGCCAGCAGTTCACAGGGGGCTAAGAATGAGCAGTTCTTC. Protein sequence: CASSSQGAKNEQFF.

The chain recombines TRBV20-1 with TRBJ2-2, with 10 nucleotides matching TRBD1. This CDR3 spans 19 amino acids. In germline, CDR1 is DFQATT, CDR2 SNEGSKA (reference sequence). The junction had 10 bases not matched to a gene; V was cut back by 0 bases and J by 0 bases. The chain's CDR3 is CSARDRQGAEWSNTGELFF. The CDR3 coding sequence is TGCAGTGCTAGAGATAGACAGGGGGCGGAATGGTCGAACACCGGGGAGCTGTTTTTT.

This clonotype has ten or more counts. The chain employs TRBV7-9 and TRBJ1-5; tentatively, D is TRBD1 (6 bases). V lost 6 bases, J lost 1 base, and 10 bases lay in between. The CDR3 is 14 residues long. Germline-derived CDR1 and CDR2 are SEHNR and FQNEAQ (reference sequence). The CDR3 sequence: CASSPQGSNQPQHF. CDR3 DNA: TGTGCCAGCAGTCCCCAGGGGAGCAATCAGCCCCAGCATTTT.

This clonotype was detected only a few times. The chain carries TRBV6-5 and TRBJ2-2; the match to TRBD2 covers 7 bases. The CDR3 runs 19 residues. V was pared by 0 bases and J by 1 base, with 11 bases of the junction left unmatched. Germline V gene sequence: CDR1 MNHEY, CDR2 SVGAGI. The CDR3 sequence is CASSYSIIPAGKNTGELFF. The CDR3 nucleotides read TGTGCCAGCAGTTACTCGATTATCCCAGCGGGAAAGAACACCGGGGAGCTGTTTTTT.

This chain joins TRBV21-1 and TRBJ1-1; TRBD1, the table's D call, lacks a check against the DNA. TRBV21-1 is a pseudogene segment. CDR3 length equals 14 residues. In nucleotides, the CDR3 is TGTGCCAGCAAGAAGACAGGGCGAAACACTGAAGCTTTCTTT. Amino acids: CASKKTGRNTEAFF.

This rearrangement joins TRBV7-2 to TRBJ2-3; D call uncertain. Germline V gives CDR1 SGHTA, CDR2 FQGNSA. The CDR3 totals 12 residues. Trimming took off 6 bases at V and 2 bases at J, with 6 bases between the two ends. As DNA, the CDR3 is TGTGCCAGCAGAGTACCCACAGATACGCAGTATTTT. Its protein is CASRVPTDTQYF.

Points on this clonotype: A much larger clone differs by one base, so this may be a read error. CDR3 loop: CASNFQGDAKNIQYF. CDR3 nucleotide sequence: TGTGCCAGCAACTTTCAGGGGGATGCCAAAAACATTCAGTACTTC. The gene calls are TRBV12-3 or TRBV12-4 and TRBJ2-4, with 7 nucleotides matching TRBD1. Trimming at V came to 7 bases and at J to 1 base, leaving 7 bases not matched to a gene. The CDR3 is 15 residues long.

The genes are TRBV7-3 and TRBJ2-2, with D possibly TRBD1 on 7 matching bases. V was cut by 4 bases and J by 1 base, with 13 bases left in between. This CDR3 has 16 residues. CDR1 SGHTA and CDR2 FQGTGA come from the germline V gene. The CDR3 DNA reads as TGTGCCAGCAGCTATAGGGGGCGGGGGAACACCGGGGAGCTGTTTTTT. It specifies CASSYRGRGNTGELFF.

This clonotype came up a few times. The chain recombines TRBV15 with TRBJ2-7; TRBD2 agrees at 12 bases. Germline V gene data show CDR1 as LNHNV and CDR2 as YYDKDF (reference sequence). There are 14 residues in the CDR3. Trimming removed 5 bases from V and 3 bases from J; junction bases left unmatched: 2. CDR3 protein: CATSEGLAGYEQYF. DNA of the CDR3: TGTGCCACCAGCGAGGGACTAGCGGGCTACGAGCAGTACTTC.